This TCR beta chain derives from a study of response to subunit inactivated influenza vaccine. TCRdb re-called the RT-PCR reads through MiXCR, storing one row per CDR3 protein. The sample records just under 550,000 distinct CDR3 sequences, under 30% being singletons. CDR3 length: 13 residues. The V end was cut by 0 bases, the J end by 5 bases, with 10 bases between. Germline lookup yields CDR1 SQVTM and CDR2 ANQGSEA. This sample was shared with a second study, whose subject was T cells expressing NK-cell markers. Per that paper: UMI-tagged 5'RACE template switching yielded the TCR beta cDNA. Sequenced donors, eight in total, included seven who were HCMV-seropositive and one who was seronegative. It is unclear if expanded NKG2C-expressing clones target HCMV antigens.

V is TRBV29-1 and J is TRBJ1-1; the D is unclear. The clonotype was recovered from a man aged 45-65 years who received an inactivated influenza vaccine. The sample consisted of CD4+ T cells sorted from PBMCs, taken 11 to 12 days after vaccination. The DNA of the CDR3 is TGCAGCGTTGAAGATCGTACACAGACTGAAGCTTTCTTT. Its translation: CSVEDRTQTEAFF.